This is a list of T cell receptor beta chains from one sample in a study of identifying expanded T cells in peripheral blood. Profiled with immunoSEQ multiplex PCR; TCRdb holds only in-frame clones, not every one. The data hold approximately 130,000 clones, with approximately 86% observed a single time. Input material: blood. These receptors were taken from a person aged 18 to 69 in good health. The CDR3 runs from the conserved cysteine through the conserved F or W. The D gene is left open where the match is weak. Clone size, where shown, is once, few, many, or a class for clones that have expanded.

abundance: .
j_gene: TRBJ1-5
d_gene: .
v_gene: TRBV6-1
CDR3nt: TGTGCCAGCGACTTGGGGGACACTCAGCCCCAGCATTTT
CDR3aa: CASDLGDTQPQHF

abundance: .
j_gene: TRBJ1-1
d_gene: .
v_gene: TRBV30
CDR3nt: TGTGCCTGCAGGGGTGAGAGGACTGAAGCTTTCTTT
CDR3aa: CACRGERTEAFF

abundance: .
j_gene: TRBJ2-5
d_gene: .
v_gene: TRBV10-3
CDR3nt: TGTGCCATCAGATTAGGCGCAGGCCAAGAGACCCAGTACTTC
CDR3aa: CAIRLGAGQETQYF

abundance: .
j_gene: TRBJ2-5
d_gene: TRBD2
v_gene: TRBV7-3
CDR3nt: TGTGCCAGCAGCGTAGCTAGCGGGGGACTCCAAGAGACCCAGTACTTC
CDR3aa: CASSVASGGLQETQYF

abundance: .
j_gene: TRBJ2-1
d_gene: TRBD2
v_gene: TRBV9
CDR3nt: TGTGCCAGCAGCGTAGAAGGGACTAGCGCCGGTGGCGAGCAGTTCTTC
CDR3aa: CASSVEGTSAGGEQFF

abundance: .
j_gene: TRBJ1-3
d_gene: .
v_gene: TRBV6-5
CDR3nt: TGTGCCAGCCGAGGGGCGGGGTGGAACACCATATATTTT
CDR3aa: CASRGAGWNTIYF

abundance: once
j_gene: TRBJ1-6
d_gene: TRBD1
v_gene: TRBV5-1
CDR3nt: TGCGCCAGCAGCTCCGACAGGGGTGGTAATTCACCCCTCCACTTT
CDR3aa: CASSSDRGGNSPLHF

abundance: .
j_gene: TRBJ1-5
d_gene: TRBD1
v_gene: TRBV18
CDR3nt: TGTGCCAGCTCACCCTGGACAGGGGTTAGCAATCAGCCCCAGCATTTT
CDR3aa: CASSPWTGVSNQPQHF

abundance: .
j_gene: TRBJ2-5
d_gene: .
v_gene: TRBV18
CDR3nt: TGTGCCAGCTCACCACTGGGAGGAGGGGAAGAGACCCAGTACTTC
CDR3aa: CASSPLGGGEETQYF

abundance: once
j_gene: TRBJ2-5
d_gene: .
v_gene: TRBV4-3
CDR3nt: TGCGCCAGCAGCCAAGATCGATCTGTCCGGGAGACCCAGTACTTC
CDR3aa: CASSQDRSVRETQYF

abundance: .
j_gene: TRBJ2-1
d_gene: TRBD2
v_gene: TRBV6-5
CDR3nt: TGTGCCAGCAGTTATAGTGGGACTAGCGGGGGGGCCGGTCAGTTCTTC
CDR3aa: CASSYSGTSGGAGQFF

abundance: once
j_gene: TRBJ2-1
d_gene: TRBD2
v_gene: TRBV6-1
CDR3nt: TGTGCCAGCAGAATTAGCGGGGGGGTCGATGAGCAGTTCTTC
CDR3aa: CASRISGGVDEQFF

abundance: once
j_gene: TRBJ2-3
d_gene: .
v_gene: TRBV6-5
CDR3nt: TGTGCCAGCCTTAGCTTCGGAGGGAGCACAGATACGCAGTATTTT
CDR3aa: CASLSFGGSTDTQYF

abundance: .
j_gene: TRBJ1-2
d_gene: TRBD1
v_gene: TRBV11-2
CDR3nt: TGTGCCAGCAGCCTGGACAGGGGAGGTGGCTACACCTTC
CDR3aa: CASSLDRGGGYTF

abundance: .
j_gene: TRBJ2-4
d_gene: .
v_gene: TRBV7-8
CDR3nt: TGTGCCAGCAGCGACCTAGGGCCTGGGGACATTCAGTACTTC
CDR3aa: CASSDLGPGDIQYF

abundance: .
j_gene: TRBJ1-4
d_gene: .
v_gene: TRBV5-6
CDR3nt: TGTGCCAGCAGCTTGGCCGCCCGGGATTATGAAAAACTGTTTTTT
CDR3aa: CASSLAARDYEKLFF

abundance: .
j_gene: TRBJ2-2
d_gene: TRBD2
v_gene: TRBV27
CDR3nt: TGTGCCAGCAGTTTTAGCGGGAGGGCCTATGCCTTCACCGGGGAGCTGTTTTTT
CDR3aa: CASSFSGRAYAFTGELFF

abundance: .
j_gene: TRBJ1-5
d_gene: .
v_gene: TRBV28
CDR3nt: TGTGCCAGCAGTTTTAGAGGGGGCAATCAGCCCCAGCATTTT
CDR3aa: CASSFRGGNQPQHF

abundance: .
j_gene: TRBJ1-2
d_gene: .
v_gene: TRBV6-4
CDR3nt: TGTGCCAGCAGTGACAGGGGTCGTGGCTACACCTTC
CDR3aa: CASSDRGRGYTF

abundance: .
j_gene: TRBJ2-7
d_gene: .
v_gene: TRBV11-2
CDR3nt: TGTGCCAGCAGCTCTTCATACTCAATTCGACAGTACGAGCAGTACTTC
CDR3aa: CASSSSYSIRQYEQYF

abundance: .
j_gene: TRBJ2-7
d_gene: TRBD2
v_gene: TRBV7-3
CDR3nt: TGTGCCAGCAGCCAGGGACTAGCGGGGGGGCCGTCCGGCTACGAGCAGTACTTC
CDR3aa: CASSQGLAGGPSGYEQYF

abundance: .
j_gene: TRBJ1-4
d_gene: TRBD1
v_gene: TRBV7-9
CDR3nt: TGTGCCAGCAGCTTGGGGGAAGGGACAGGGTTTGAAAAACTGTTTTTT
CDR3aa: CASSLGEGTGFEKLFF

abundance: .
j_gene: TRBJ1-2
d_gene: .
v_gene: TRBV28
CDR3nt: TGTGCCAGCAGTTTATATCAGTCTAACTATGGCTACACCTTC
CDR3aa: CASSLYQSNYGYTF

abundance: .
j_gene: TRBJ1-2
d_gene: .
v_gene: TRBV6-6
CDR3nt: TGTGCCAGCAGTTACGGGCCTGGGGGCTATGGCTACACCTTC
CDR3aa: CASSYGPGGYGYTF

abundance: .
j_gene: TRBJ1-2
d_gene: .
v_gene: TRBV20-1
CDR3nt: TGCAGGAGTCAGGAAAACTATGGCTACACCTTC
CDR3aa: CRSQENYGYTF

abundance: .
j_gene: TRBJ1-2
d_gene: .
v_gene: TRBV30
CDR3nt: TGTGCCTGGAGCATCATCCAGGCCTACTATGGCTACACCTTC
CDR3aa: CAWSIIQAYYGYTF

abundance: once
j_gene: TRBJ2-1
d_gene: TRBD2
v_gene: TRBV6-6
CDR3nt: TGTGCCAGCAAAAGACTAGCGGGGGGGCACTTGAATGAGCAGTTCTTC
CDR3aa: CASKRLAGGHLNEQFF